These T cell receptor beta chains were read from a single sample in a study of blood T cell repertoires in COVID-19. Sequenced by immunoSEQ multiplex PCR; TCRdb stores in-frame clones only, minus some. This sample carries some 120,000 clones, roughly 90% of them seen once, and the ten largest clones take 7.5% to 8%. The sequenced sample consisted of peripheral blood. Receptors originate from a man aged 50 or older with acute or convalescent COVID-19. Both conserved end residues are trimmed from each CDR3. D genes are given only for firm matches.

J gene: TRBJ2-4; D gene: NA; V gene: TRBV11-3; CDR3 protein: ASSLEGHPPKNIQY
J gene: TRBJ1-3; D gene: NA; V gene: TRBV5-1; CDR3 protein: ASSGGWAQAGNTIY
J gene: TRBJ2-6; D gene: NA; V gene: TRBV30; CDR3 protein: AWSTGISGANVLT
J gene: TRBJ2-1; D gene: NA; V gene: TRBV9; CDR3 protein: ASSRDNEQF
J gene: TRBJ1-2; D gene: TRBD1; V gene: TRBV7-9; CDR3 protein: ASSHQGADYGYT
J gene: TRBJ2-2; D gene: TRBD2; V gene: TRBV4-2; CDR3 protein: ASSQASAGGPGGELF
J gene: TRBJ2-1; D gene: NA; V gene: TRBV6-5; CDR3 protein: ASSWAGRSYEQF
J gene: TRBJ2-1; D gene: TRBD2; V gene: TRBV5-4; CDR3 protein: ASSLVRAGDSSYNEQF
J gene: TRBJ2-2; D gene: TRBD2; V gene: TRBV5-6; CDR3 protein: ASSFNRREDTGELF
J gene: TRBJ1-1; D gene: NA; V gene: TRBV30; CDR3 protein: AWSLAEGTEAF
J gene: TRBJ2-3; D gene: NA; V gene: TRBV11-2; CDR3 protein: ASSLGTSADTQY
J gene: TRBJ2-4; D gene: TRBD2; V gene: TRBV6-5; CDR3 protein: ASSYSTSGTKNIQY
J gene: TRBJ2-1; D gene: TRBD2; V gene: TRBV2; CDR3 protein: ASSDGLAGPVEQF
J gene: TRBJ1-3; D gene: NA; V gene: TRBV7-2; CDR3 protein: ASSLVSTGHSGNTIY
J gene: TRBJ1-1; D gene: NA; V gene: TRBV19; CDR3 protein: ASSSRVLGTEAF
J gene: TRBJ2-3; D gene: TRBD2; V gene: TRBV10-1; CDR3 protein: ASRGTSSTDTQY
J gene: TRBJ2-2; D gene: TRBD1; V gene: TRBV19; CDR3 protein: ASISGTGGISAGELF
J gene: TRBJ1-6; D gene: NA; V gene: TRBV24-1; CDR3 protein: ATSLINRVSSYNSPLH
J gene: TRBJ2-5; D gene: NA; V gene: TRBV6-5; CDR3 protein: ASSYTGKGETQY
J gene: TRBJ2-5; D gene: NA; V gene: TRBV7-7; CDR3 protein: ASSLRRVRGETQY
J gene: TRBJ1-2; D gene: TRBD1; V gene: TRBV18; CDR3 protein: ASSPPGSGGKAKTIGYT
J gene: TRBJ1-6; D gene: TRBD1; V gene: TRBV2; CDR3 protein: ASLKGTGGTLH
J gene: TRBJ1-2; D gene: TRBD1; V gene: TRBV25-1; CDR3 protein: ASSASDRGTGGYT
J gene: TRBJ2-4; D gene: TRBD1; V gene: TRBV7-2; CDR3 protein: ASSLSRGHIQY
J gene: TRBJ1-6; D gene: NA; V gene: TRBV27; CDR3 protein: ASRTGYPYNSPLH
J gene: TRBJ1-6; D gene: NA; V gene: TRBV11-2; CDR3 protein: ASSQGRGGALNSPLH
J gene: TRBJ2-1; D gene: NA; V gene: TRBV6-2/TRBV6-3; CDR3 protein: ASSYLSEQF
J gene: TRBJ1-2; D gene: TRBD1; V gene: TRBV5-4; CDR3 protein: ASSATTGAYGYT
J gene: TRBJ2-3; D gene: NA; V gene: TRBV7-9; CDR3 protein: ASSLAGHTDTQY
J gene: TRBJ2-7; D gene: TRBD2; V gene: TRBV11-2; CDR3 protein: ASSSSSTSGSYEQY
J gene: TRBJ1-2; D gene: TRBD1; V gene: TRBV27; CDR3 protein: ASTTVGDRVVHGYT
J gene: TRBJ2-1; D gene: TRBD2; V gene: TRBV9; CDR3 protein: ASSVEWGTSGGSSYNEQF
J gene: TRBJ2-1; D gene: TRBD2; V gene: TRBV6-4; CDR3 protein: ASSDSGGTSGSQYNEQF
J gene: TRBJ2-2; D gene: NA; V gene: TRBV5-1; CDR3 protein: ASSLGTLTNTGELF
J gene: TRBJ2-3; D gene: TRBD2; V gene: TRBV5-5; CDR3 protein: ASSWTAGGTDTQY
J gene: TRBJ2-1; D gene: NA; V gene: TRBV7-5; CDR3 protein: ARSLAGTSRSSYNEQF
J gene: TRBJ2-5; D gene: TRBD1; V gene: TRBV29-1; CDR3 protein: SVVPDRGGKTQY
J gene: TRBJ2-7; D gene: TRBD1; V gene: TRBV30; CDR3 protein: AWSLGQGMTYEQY
J gene: TRBJ1-5; D gene: TRBD1; V gene: TRBV11-2; CDR3 protein: ASSPGTGGIYSNQPQH
J gene: TRBJ2-1; D gene: NA; V gene: TRBV21-1; CDR3 protein: ASSTPIPYNEQF
J gene: TRBJ1-5; D gene: TRBD1; V gene: TRBV5-1; CDR3 protein: ASSSGTGASNQPQH
J gene: TRBJ2-3; D gene: NA; V gene: TRBV5-6; CDR3 protein: ASSSAGSTDTQY
J gene: TRBJ2-1; D gene: NA; V gene: TRBV12-3/TRBV12-4; CDR3 protein: ASSSAALSEQF
J gene: TRBJ1-2; D gene: NA; V gene: TRBV6-1; CDR3 protein: ASSEVLGGRYGYT
J gene: TRBJ1-6; D gene: TRBD1; V gene: TRBV5-4; CDR3 protein: ASSFRGGGATPLH
J gene: TRBJ2-7; D gene: TRBD1; V gene: TRBV18; CDR3 protein: ASSGSTGAVGEQY
J gene: TRBJ2-1; D gene: NA; V gene: TRBV24-1; CDR3 protein: ATSVGVSWNEQF
J gene: TRBJ1-3; D gene: NA; V gene: TRBV6-5; CDR3 protein: ASRENGSGNTIY
J gene: TRBJ2-5; D gene: NA; V gene: TRBV7-9; CDR3 protein: ASSFQGEETQY
J gene: TRBJ1-1; D gene: NA; V gene: TRBV12-5; CDR3 protein: ASARTPNTEAF
J gene: TRBJ2-5; D gene: TRBD2; V gene: TRBV19; CDR3 protein: ASNAGVKETQY